The clone carrying this TCR beta chain was recorded a few times. CDR3 size: 16 residues. Looked up from germline, CDR1 is LGHNA and CDR2 is YNFKEQ. J gave up 2 bases and V 1 base, and 7 bases lay outside the gene matches. The record originates from a study of cytomegalovirus exposure and HLA in healthy donors. The PCR had 60 Vbeta and 13 Jbeta primers. Repertoires were generated with immunoSEQ multiplex PCR, while TCRdb's copy carries only in-frame clones and drops some. In the table there are approximately 220,000 clones, less than 85% of which are singletons. Input material: PBMCs. The chain links TRBV4-2 to TRBJ2-7; TRBD2 matches 8 bases. The receptor comes from a man aged 18 to 30 in good health and CMV-seronegative. In nucleotides, the CDR3 is TGTGCCAGCAGCCAAGGGGTCTCGGGAGGGCCCTACGAGCAGTACTTC. Translating gives CASSQGVSGGPYEQYF.